One sample yielded the 9 T cell receptor beta chains listed below, sequenced in a study of shared clonotypes between healthy human individuals. Repertoires were generated with immunoSEQ multiplex PCR, while TCRdb's copy carries only in-frame clones and drops some. The table lists 550,000 to 850,000 clones, 72% of them singletons, with under 2% in the top ten. The specimen sequenced was memory CD4+ T cells sorted from blood. Documented subset: CD45RA-negative fraction. The origin of the receptors is a woman aged 25 to 39 in good health.

The rearrangement joins TRBV6-5 to TRBJ1-1, with D possibly being TRBD1 (5 bases). CDR3 size: 14 residues. Germline loops: CDR1 MNHEY, CDR2 SVGAGI. Deletions cut 4 bases from V and 3 bases from J, with 12 bases between. CDR3 DNA sequence: TGTGCCAGCAGTTTAAGAAGGGACGACACTGAAGCTTTCTTT. Residues: CASSLRRDDTEAFF.

The rearrangement links TRBV7-2 to TRBJ2-1; 10 bases are a match to TRBD2. V gave up 1 base and J gave up 9 bases; unmatched junction bases: 9. CDR1 and CDR2 (germline): SGHTA, FQGNSA. CDR3 length: 16 amino acids. CDR3 in DNA: TGTGCCAGCAGCTTAGTGGTTCTAGCGGGAGATGGTGAGCAGTTCTTC. Its protein is CASSLVVLAGDGEQFF.

This chain links TRBV12-5 with TRBJ1-1, with unresolved D. Trimming removed 2 bases at V and 1 base at J, with 8 bases between. CDR1 is LGHNT and CDR2 is FRNRAP in the germline V gene. CDR3 length equals 14 residues. In DNA form, the CDR3 reads TGTGCTAGTGGTTTGTGGCACCCGAACACTGAAGCTTTCTTT. The encoded protein is CASGLWHPNTEAFF.

The chain links TRBV11-2 to TRBJ1-3, with D possibly being TRBD1 (6 bases). Looked up from germline, CDR1 is SGHAT and CDR2 is FQNNGV. Between the trimmed V and J ends, which lost 5 bases and 0 bases, there was a span of 14 bases. This CDR3 spans 16 amino acids. The CDR3 DNA follows: TGTGCCAGCAGCCCCACAGGGATCGACTCTGGAAACACCATATATTTT. This codes for CASSPTGIDSGNTIYF.

This clone was found once. The chain links TRBV6-6 to TRBJ1-3; D gene ambiguous. The CDR3 runs 13 residues. Germline assignment: CDR1 MNHNY and CDR2 SVGAGI (reference sequence). Trimming stripped 8 bases from V and 0 bases from J, with 8 bases between. The CDR3 DNA sequence: TGTGCCAGCTCGTGGAGCTCTGGAAACACCATATATTTT. It translates to CASSWSSGNTIYF.

The chain is built from TRBV10-3 and TRBJ2-3; TRBD1 matches at 8 bases. Germline assignment: CDR1 ENHRY and CDR2 SYGVKD. The CDR3 has 15 amino acids. V lost 2 bases to trimming and J lost 2 bases; unmatched junction nucleotides: 3. CDR3 sequence (DNA): TGTGCCATCAGTGAGGGGACAGGCCACACAGATACGCAGTATTTT. This translates into CAISEGTGHTDTQYF.

J is TRBJ2-1 and V is TRBV7-8; D is ambiguous. The V end lost 1 base, the J end lost 0 bases, and 16 bases lay between the germline ends. CDR1 and CDR2 (germline): SGHVS, FQNEAQ. The CDR3 totals 18 residues. The CDR3 nucleotides read TGTGCCAGCAGCTTAGAAAGAATGCAGGTGAGCTCCTACAATGAGCAGTTCTTC. Encoded protein: CASSLERMQVSSYNEQFF.

The rearrangement joins TRBV5-1 to TRBJ2-7; D is tentatively TRBD1 or TRBD2 (5 bases each). Deletions cut 2 bases from V and 2 bases from J, with 11 bases between. CDR1 and CDR2 from the germline V gene are SGHRS and YFSETQ. This CDR3 has 14 residues. The CDR3 spells CASSLGTAPYEQYF. The CDR3 DNA is TGCGCCAGCAGCTTAGGGACGGCCCCCTACGAGCAGTACTTC.

This chain links TRBV9 with TRBJ2-2; D possibly uses TRBD1 or TRBD2 (6 bases each). The germline V gene has CDR1 SGDLS and CDR2 YYNGEE. Between the trimmed V and J ends, which lost 4 bases and 2 bases, there was a span of 21 bases. The CDR3 is made up of 18 amino acids. The CDR3, as DNA: TGTGCCAGCAGCACCCGAAAAGGGGGGACACGCAACACCGGGGAGCTGTTTTTT. This sequence encodes CASSTRKGGTRNTGELFF.